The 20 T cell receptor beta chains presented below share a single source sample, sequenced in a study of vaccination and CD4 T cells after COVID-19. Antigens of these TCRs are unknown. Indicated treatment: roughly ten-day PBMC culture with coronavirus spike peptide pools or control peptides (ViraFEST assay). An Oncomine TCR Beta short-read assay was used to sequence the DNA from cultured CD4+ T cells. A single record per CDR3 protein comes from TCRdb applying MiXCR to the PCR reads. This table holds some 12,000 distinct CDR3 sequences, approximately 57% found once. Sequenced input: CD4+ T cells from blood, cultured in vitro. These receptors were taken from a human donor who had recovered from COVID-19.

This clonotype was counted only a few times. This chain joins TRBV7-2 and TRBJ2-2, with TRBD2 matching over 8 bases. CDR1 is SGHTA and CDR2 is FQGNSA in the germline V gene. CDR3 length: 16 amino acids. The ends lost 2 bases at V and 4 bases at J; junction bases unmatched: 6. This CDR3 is CASSLNGGRFTGELFF. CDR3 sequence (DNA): TGTGCCAGCAGCTTAAATGGCGGGAGGTTCACCGGGGAGCTGTTTTTT.

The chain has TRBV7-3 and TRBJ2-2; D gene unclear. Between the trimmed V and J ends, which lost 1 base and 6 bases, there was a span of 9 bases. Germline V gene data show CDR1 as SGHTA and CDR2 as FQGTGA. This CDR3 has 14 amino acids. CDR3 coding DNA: TGTGCCAGCAGCTTAATAGGTGGGGCCGGGGAGCTGTTTTTT. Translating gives CASSLIGGAGELFF.

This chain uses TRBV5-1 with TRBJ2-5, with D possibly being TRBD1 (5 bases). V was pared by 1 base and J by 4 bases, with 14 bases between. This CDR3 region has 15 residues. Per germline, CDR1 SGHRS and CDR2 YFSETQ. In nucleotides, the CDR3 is TGCGCCAGCAGCTTGCAGACAGTCCATCTAGAGACCCAGTACTTC. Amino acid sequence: CASSLQTVHLETQYF.

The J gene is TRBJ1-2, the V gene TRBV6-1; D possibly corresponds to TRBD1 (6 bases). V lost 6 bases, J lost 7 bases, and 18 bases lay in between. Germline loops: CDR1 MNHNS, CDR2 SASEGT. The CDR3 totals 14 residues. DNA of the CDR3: TGTGCCAGCAGGCCCGTTAGCGGGGGCGGTGGCTACACCTTC. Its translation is CASRPVSGGGGYTF.

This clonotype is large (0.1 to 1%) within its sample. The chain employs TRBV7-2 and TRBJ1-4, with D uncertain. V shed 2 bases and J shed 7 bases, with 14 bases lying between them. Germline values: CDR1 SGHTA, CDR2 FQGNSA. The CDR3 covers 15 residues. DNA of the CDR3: TGTGCCAGCAGCTTATCGGCACAGTGGGGTGAAAAACTGTTTTTT. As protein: CASSLSAQWGEKLFF.

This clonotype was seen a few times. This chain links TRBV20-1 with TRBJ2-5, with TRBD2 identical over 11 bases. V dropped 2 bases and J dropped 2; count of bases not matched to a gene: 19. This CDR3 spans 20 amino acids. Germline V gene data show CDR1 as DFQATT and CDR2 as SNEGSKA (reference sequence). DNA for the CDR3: TGCAGTGCTAGATGGGTCCGGGGAGGGGCTAGCGGGAGGATACAAGAGACCCAGTACTTC. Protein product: CSARWVRGGASGRIQETQYF.

CDR3 bases: TGCGCCAGCAGCTTGGAACGCGGGACAGGGGGACGCGGCTACACCTTC. It translates to CASSLERGTGGRGYTF. The chain uses TRBV5-1 and TRBJ1-2; 11 positions match TRBD1. Germline V CDR1 and CDR2: SGHRS, YFSETQ. J lost 8 bases, V lost 0 bases, and 9 bases had no gene match. The CDR3 has 16 amino acids.

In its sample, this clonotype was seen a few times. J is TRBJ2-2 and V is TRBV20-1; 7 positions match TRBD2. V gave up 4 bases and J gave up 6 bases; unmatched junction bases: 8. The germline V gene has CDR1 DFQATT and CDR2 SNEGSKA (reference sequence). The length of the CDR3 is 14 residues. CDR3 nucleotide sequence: TGCAGTGCTACCAGCGGGAACGGCGCCGGGGAGCTGTTTTTT. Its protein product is CSATSGNGAGELFF.

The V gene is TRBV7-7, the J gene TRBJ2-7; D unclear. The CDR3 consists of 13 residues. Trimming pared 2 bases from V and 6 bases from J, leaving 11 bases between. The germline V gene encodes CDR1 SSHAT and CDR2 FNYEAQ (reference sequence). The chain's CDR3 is CASSLSQSGEQYF. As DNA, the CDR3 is TGTGCCAGCAGCTTAAGTCAGTCAGGCGAGCAGTACTTC.

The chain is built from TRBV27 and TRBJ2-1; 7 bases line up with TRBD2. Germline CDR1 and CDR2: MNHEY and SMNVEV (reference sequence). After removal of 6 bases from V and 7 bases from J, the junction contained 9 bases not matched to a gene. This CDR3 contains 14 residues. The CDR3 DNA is TGTGCCAGCAGGGCCGGGACTATCCATAATGAGCAGTTCTTC. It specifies CASRAGTIHNEQFF.

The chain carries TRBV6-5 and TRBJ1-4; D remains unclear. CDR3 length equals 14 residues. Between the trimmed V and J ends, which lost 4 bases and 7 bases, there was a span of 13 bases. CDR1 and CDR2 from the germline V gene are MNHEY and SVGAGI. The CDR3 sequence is CASSSQGSLEKLFF. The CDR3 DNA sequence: TGTGCCAGCAGTTCCCAAGGATCGCTTGAAAAACTGTTTTTT.

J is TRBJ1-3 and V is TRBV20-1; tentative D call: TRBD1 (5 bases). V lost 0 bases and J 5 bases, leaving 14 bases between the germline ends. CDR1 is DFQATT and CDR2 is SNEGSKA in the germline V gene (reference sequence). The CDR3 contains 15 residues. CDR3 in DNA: TGCAGTGCTAGAGATCCGGGGGTCAACCGAAACACCATATATTTT. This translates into CSARDPGVNRNTIYF.

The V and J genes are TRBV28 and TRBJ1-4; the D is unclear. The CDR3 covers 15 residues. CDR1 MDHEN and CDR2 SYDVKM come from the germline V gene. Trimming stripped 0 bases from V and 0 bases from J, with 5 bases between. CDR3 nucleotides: TGTGCCAGCAGTTTATGGGGAACAACTAATGAAAAACTGTTTTTT. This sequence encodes CASSLWGTTNEKLFF.

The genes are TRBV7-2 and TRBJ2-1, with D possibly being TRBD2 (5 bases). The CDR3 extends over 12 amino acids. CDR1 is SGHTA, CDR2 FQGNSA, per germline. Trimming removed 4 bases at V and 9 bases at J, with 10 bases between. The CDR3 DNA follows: TGTGCCAGCAGCTGGACTGGGGTTGAGCAGTTCTTC. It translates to CASSWTGVEQFF.

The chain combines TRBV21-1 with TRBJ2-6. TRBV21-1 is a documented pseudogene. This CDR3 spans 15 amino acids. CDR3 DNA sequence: TGTGCCAGCATTACAGCAAACAGTGGGGCCAACGTCCTGACTTTC. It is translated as CASITANSGANVLTF.

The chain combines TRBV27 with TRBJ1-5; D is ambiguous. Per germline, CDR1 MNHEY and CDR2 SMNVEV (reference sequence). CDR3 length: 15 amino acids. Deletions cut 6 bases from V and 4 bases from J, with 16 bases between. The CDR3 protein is CASSLTADRNQPQHF. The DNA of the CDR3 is TGTGCCAGCAGCCTAACCGCGGATAGAAATCAGCCCCAGCATTTT.

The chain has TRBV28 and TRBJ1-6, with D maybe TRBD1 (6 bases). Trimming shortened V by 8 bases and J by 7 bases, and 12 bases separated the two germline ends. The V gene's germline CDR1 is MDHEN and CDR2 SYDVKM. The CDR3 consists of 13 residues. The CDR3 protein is CASLDRWNSPLHF. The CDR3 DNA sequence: TGTGCCAGCCTAGACAGGTGGAATTCACCCCTCCACTTT.

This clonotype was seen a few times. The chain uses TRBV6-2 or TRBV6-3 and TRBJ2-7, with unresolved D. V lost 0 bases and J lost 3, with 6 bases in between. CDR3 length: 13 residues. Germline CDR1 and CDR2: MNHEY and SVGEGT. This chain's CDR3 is CASSYSILYEQYF. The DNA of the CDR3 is TGTGCCAGCAGTTACTCGATACTCTACGAGCAGTACTTC.

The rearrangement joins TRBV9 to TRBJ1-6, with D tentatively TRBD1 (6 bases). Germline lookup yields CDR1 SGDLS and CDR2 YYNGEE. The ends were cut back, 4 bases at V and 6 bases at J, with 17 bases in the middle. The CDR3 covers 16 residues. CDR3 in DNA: TGTGCCAGCAGCCCATTATCCCAGGGGACTAATTCACCCCTCCACTTT. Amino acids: CASSPLSQGTNSPLHF.

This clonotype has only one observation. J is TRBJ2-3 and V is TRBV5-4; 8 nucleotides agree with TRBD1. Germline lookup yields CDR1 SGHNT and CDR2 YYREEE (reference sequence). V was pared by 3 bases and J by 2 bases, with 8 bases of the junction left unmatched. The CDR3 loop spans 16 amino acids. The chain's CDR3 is CASSSTRTGYTDTQYF. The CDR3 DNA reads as TGTGCCAGCAGCTCTACCCGGACAGGGTACACAGATACGCAGTATTTT.